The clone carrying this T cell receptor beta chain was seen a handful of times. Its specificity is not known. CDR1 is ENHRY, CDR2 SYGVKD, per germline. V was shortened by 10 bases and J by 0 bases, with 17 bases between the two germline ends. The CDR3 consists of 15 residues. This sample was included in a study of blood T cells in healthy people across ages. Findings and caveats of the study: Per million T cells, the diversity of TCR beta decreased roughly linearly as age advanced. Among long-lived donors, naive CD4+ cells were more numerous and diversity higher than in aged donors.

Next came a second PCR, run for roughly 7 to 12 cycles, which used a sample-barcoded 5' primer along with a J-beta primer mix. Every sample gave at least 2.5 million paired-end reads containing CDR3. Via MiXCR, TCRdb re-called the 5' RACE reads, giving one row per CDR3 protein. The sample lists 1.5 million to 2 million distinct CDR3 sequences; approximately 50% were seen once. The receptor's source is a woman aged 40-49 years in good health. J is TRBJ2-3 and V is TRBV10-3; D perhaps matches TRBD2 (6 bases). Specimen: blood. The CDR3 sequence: CATGWRGLSTDTQYF. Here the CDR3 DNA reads TGTGCCACCGGGTGGAGGGGCCTTAGCACAGATACGCAGTATTTT.